This T cell receptor (beta chain) was obtained from a study of blood T cell repertoires in COVID-19. Germline V CDR1 and CDR2: SGHTA, FQGNSA. With V trimmed by 5 bases and J by 7 bases, 10 bases remained unmatched. The CDR3 extends over 15 amino acids. Participant-reported clinical history was the basis for cohort assignment. Donors of Cohort 3 who recovered were those that had two negative PCRs, clearance, or symptom resolution. Per the authors' pipeline: Quantification of nucleated cells was approximated via reference gene primer amplification. Sequencing was performed with immunoSEQ multiplex PCR; in TCRdb, only in-frame clones are kept and a portion is missing. V and J calls and clone size are copied from that table; D and trimming were computed from the DNA. Counted here are fewer than 150,000 clones, less than 90% occurring once; the ten biggest clones make up 18%.

The source of this sequence is a young man who had recovered from COVID-19. The chain links TRBV7-2 to TRBJ1-4, with 7 bases fitting TRBD1. Sequencing was carried out using PBMCs or T cells enriched from blood (not recorded which). CDR3 DNA sequence: TGTGCCAGCAGCCAGTCGACAGGGTTGGGTGAAAAACTGTTTTTT. Amino acids: CASSQSTGLGEKLFF.